The 14 T cell receptor beta chains in this list originate from one sample, sequenced in a study of cytomegalovirus exposure and HLA in healthy donors. It was with 60 Vbeta and 13 Jbeta primers that the PCR ran. Method: immunoSEQ multiplex PCR; TCRdb's copy keeps in-frame clones and lacks some. This table has 150,000 to 200,000 clones, roughly 80% appearing once. The material sequenced was PBMCs. These receptors were taken from a man aged 35 to 55 in good health and CMV-seronegative.

This rearrangement joins TRBV5-6 to TRBJ1-5; the match to TRBD1 covers 11 bases. V shed 3 bases, J shed 9 bases, and the junction held 2 bases outside the gene matches. Germline loops: CDR1 SGHDT, CDR2 YYEEEE. CDR3 length: 13 amino acids. The CDR3 loop reads CASSSGTGGPQHF. The CDR3, as DNA: TGTGCCAGCAGCTCCGGGACAGGGGGGCCCCAGCATTTT.

The gene calls are TRBV27 and TRBJ1-2; 7 bases align to TRBD1. CDR1 is MNHEY and CDR2 is SMNVEV in the germline V gene (reference sequence). Trimming took 2 bases from V and 3 from J; bases not matched to a gene: 3. The CDR3 contains 14 residues. CDR3 amino acids: CASSLLGQDYGYTF. The CDR3 DNA reads as TGTGCCAGCAGTTTACTCGGACAGGACTATGGCTACACCTTC.

J is TRBJ2-7 and V is TRBV14; 8 nucleotides agree with TRBD2. The V gene's germline CDR1 is SGHDN and CDR2 FVKESK. This CDR3 is built from 14 residues. Trimming at V came to 4 bases and at J to 0 bases, leaving 2 bases not matched to a gene. CDR3 amino acids: CASSLSGDSYEQYF. CDR3 bases: TGTGCCAGCAGCCTTAGCGGGGACTCCTACGAGCAGTACTTC.

The V gene is TRBV19, the J gene TRBJ2-4, with TRBD2 matching 8 bases. The V gene end was trimmed by 2 bases and the J gene end by 4 bases; junction bases not matched to a gene: 10. This CDR3 region has 17 residues. Germline loops: CDR1 LNHDA, CDR2 SQIVND (reference sequence). The CDR3 DNA reads as TGTGCCAGTAGTATAAGGGGCCCACTAGCGGAGAAAAACATTCAGTACTTC. Encoded protein: CASSIRGPLAEKNIQYF.

V is TRBV2 and J is TRBJ2-3; 7 bases are a match to TRBD2. With V trimmed by 6 bases and J by 7 bases, 19 bases remained unmatched. This CDR3 has 17 residues. Per the germline V gene, CDR1 is SNHLY and CDR2 is FYNNEI. CDR3 coding DNA: TGTGCCAGCAGCCGAAGGCCTAGCGGAACTCTAGAGAATACGCAGTATTTT. Its protein is CASSRRPSGTLENTQYF.

Turning to this clone: The same CDR3 can be traced to other DNA sequences in this sample. V is TRBV4-3 and J is TRBJ1-1; D uncertain. This CDR3 is built from 16 residues. Germline loops: CDR1 LGHNA, CDR2 YSLEER. Trimming shortened V by 0 bases and J by 3 bases, and 14 bases separated the two germline ends. CDR3 bases: TGCGCCAGCAGCCAAGATGGCCGCATCGGGGACACTGAAGCTTTCTTT. Encoded protein: CASSQDGRIGDTEAFF.

The chain employs TRBV4-3 and TRBJ1-3; a possible D gene is TRBD1 (6 bases). CDR3 size: 13 residues. Germline V gives CDR1 LGHNA, CDR2 YSLEER. V was cut by 0 bases and J by 7 bases, with 7 bases left in between. The CDR3 DNA is TGCGCCAGCAGCCAAGAAAGGGGGAACACCATATATTTT. Translation: CASSQERGNTIYF.

This clone has just a few counts. The V and J genes are TRBV7-2 and TRBJ1-1; 8 nucleotides line up with TRBD1. Germline CDR1 SGHTA, CDR2 FQGNSA. Trimming cost V 5 bases and J 6 bases; bases outside gene matches: 8. There are 14 residues in the CDR3. The CDR3 sequence is CASSPDRAIAEAFF. The CDR3 DNA follows: TGTGCCAGCAGCCCGGACAGGGCGATAGCTGAAGCTTTCTTT.

Regarding this clone: Other DNA sequences within the sample encode an identical CDR3. The V gene is TRBV5-1, the J gene TRBJ2-7, with a weak D call TRBD1 (5 bases). Germline CDR1 is SGHRS and CDR2 is YFSETQ. The CDR3 runs to 12 residues. V was shortened by 3 bases and J by 5 bases, with 9 bases between the two germline ends. The CDR3: CASSSQGDEQYF. The CDR3 nucleotides are TGCGCCAGCAGCTCTCAGGGCGACGAGCAGTACTTC.

V usage is TRBV10-3 and J usage is TRBJ2-5; 7 bases match TRBD1. V dropped 6 bases and J dropped 0; count of bases not matched to a gene: 1. CDR3 length equals 13 residues. Germline CDR1 is ENHRY and CDR2 is SYGVKD. The CDR3 region is CAISDRDQETQYF. The CDR3 DNA sequence: TGTGCCATCAGCGACAGGGACCAAGAGACCCAGTACTTC.

V gene TRBV10-3 combines with J gene TRBJ2-5, with TRBD2 matching 8 bases. The V segment lost 2 bases and the J segment 2 bases; nucleotides outside the gene matches: 10. Germline V gene lookup returns CDR1 ENHRY and CDR2 SYGVKD. CDR3 length: 17 residues. The CDR3 region has the DNA TGTGCCATCAGTGAGGGACCAGCGGGGGTAGAACAAGAGACCCAGTACTTC. Translating it yields CAISEGPAGVEQETQYF.

In its sample, this clone was seen a few times. The chain joins TRBV2 to TRBJ1-4; no definite D call. Germline V CDR1 and CDR2: SNHLY, FYNNEI. The CDR3 consists of 15 residues. Trimming pared 5 bases from V and 1 base from J, leaving 11 bases between. The DNA for the CDR3 is TGTGCCAGCAGTCGATTCAGGTTAACTAATGAAAAACTGTTTTTT. Translated: CASSRFRLTNEKLFF. The entire variable domain, with the rest obtained from reference TRBV2 and TRBJ1-4, is as follows: EPEVTQTPSHQVTQMGQEVILRCVPISNHLYFYWYRQILGQKVEFLVSFYNNEISEKSEIFDDQFSVERPDGSNFTLKIRSTKLEDSAMYFCASSRFRLTNEKLFFGSGTQLSVL.

The gene calls are TRBV16 and TRBJ1-1; 7 nucleotides match TRBD1. The V segment lost 4 bases and the J segment 3 bases; nucleotides outside the gene matches: 8. CDR3 length: 15 amino acids. Germline V CDR1 and CDR2: KGHSY, FQNENV. The CDR3 here is CASSPLAGGDTEAFF. The CDR3 DNA is TGTGCCAGCAGCCCCCTGGCAGGGGGTGACACTGAAGCTTTCTTT.

The chain recombines TRBV7-2 with TRBJ2-3; 8 positions agree with TRBD2. In germline, CDR1 is SGHTA, CDR2 FQGNSA. V lost 5 bases, J lost 2 bases, and 6 bases stayed unmatched. This CDR3 is 15 amino acids long. The CDR3: CASSPRGAPTDTQYF. DNA of the CDR3: TGTGCCAGCAGCCCGCGGGGGGCCCCCACAGATACGCAGTATTTT. The variable domain in full, completed from reference TRBV7-2 and TRBJ2-3, reads GAGVSQSPSNKVTEKGKDVELRCDPISGHTALYWYRQSLGQGLEFLIYFQGNSAPDKSGLPSDRFSAERTGGSVSTLTIQRTQQEDSAVYLCASSPRGAPTDTQYFGPGTRLTVL.